Shown below are 5 T cell receptor beta chains from a single sample sequenced in a study of blood T cell repertoires in COVID-19. Assay used: immunoSEQ multiplex PCR; TCRdb lists only in-frame clones, some missing. Of 250,000 or so clones in the sample, around 84% are singletons; the top ten hold 4.2%. What was sequenced was peripheral blood. The receptors here all came from a man in his fifties or sixties with acute or convalescent COVID-19.

The chain employs TRBV6-4 and TRBJ2-7, with 11 positions matching TRBD1. Looked up from germline, CDR1 is MRHNA and CDR2 is SNTAGT. The CDR3 has 18 amino acids. With 5 bases clipped from V and 5 bases from J, the junction kept 17 bases outside the gene matches. The CDR3 nucleotides read TGTGCCAGCAGTTCACTAGGACCAGGGGGACAGGGGGTCCACGAGCAGTACTTC. This translates into CASSSLGPGGQGVHEQYF.

V gene TRBV5-1 combines with J gene TRBJ2-2, with 7 bases aligning to TRBD1. The CDR3 loop spans 15 amino acids. Germline trimming cut 3 bases from V and 1 base from J; bases unmatched to any gene: 3. The V gene's germline CDR1 is SGHRS and CDR2 YFSETQ. CDR3 sequence (DNA): TGCGCCAGCAGCTACACAGGGGTGAACACCGGGGAGCTGTTTTTT. Amino acids: CASSYTGVNTGELFF.

This chain connects TRBV20-1 to TRBJ2-5; 7 nucleotides agree with TRBD1. The J segment lost 4 bases and the V segment lost 6 bases, leaving 2 bases of the junction unmatched. Germline loops: CDR1 DFQATT, CDR2 SNEGSKA (reference sequence). The CDR3 loop spans 11 amino acids. CDR3 in DNA: TGCAGTGCCGGGGACAGAGAGACCCAGTACTTC. It specifies CSAGDRETQYF.

This sequence joins TRBV4-3 and TRBJ2-6; 10 nucleotides line up with TRBD1. CDR3 length equals 18 residues. CDR1 and CDR2 (germline): LGHNA, YSLEER. V shed 4 bases, J shed 0 bases, and the junction held 6 bases outside the gene matches. Here the CDR3 DNA reads TGCGCCAGCAGCCCTTGGACAGGGGGGGACTCTGGGGCCAACGTCCTGACTTTC. Its translation: CASSPWTGGDSGANVLTF.

The rearrangement uses TRBV30 and TRBJ2-3, with D perhaps TRBD2 (5 bases). The CDR3 extends over 12 amino acids. V lost 3 bases to trimming and J lost 4 bases, with 8 bases between them. Per the germline V gene, CDR1 is GTSNPN and CDR2 is SVGIG (reference sequence). CDR3 in DNA: TGTGCCTGGAGAGGGAGTCCAGATACGCAGTATTTT. This translates into CAWRGSPDTQYF.